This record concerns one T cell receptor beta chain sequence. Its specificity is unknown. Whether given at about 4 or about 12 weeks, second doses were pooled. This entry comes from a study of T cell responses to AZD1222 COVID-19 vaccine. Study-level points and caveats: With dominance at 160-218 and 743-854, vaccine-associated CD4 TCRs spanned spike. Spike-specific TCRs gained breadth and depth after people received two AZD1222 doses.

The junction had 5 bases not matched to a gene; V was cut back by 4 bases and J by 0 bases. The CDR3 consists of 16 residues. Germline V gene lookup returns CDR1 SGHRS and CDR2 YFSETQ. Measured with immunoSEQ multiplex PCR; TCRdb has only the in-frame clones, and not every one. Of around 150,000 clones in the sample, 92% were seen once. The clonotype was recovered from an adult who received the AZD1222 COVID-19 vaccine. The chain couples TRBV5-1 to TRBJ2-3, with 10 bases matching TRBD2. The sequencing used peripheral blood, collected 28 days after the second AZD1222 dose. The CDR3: CASSNGLAESTDTQYF. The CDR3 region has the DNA TGCGCCAGCAGCAACGGACTAGCGGAAAGCACAGATACGCAGTATTTT.